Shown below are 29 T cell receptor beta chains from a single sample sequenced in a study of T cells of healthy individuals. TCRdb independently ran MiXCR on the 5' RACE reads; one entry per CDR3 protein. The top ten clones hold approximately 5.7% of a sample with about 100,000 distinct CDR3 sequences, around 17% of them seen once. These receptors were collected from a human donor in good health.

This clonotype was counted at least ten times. The CDR3 coding sequence is TGTGCCAGCCCGGATGCAAACACCGGGGAGCTGTTTTTT. Residues: CASPDANTGELFF. The V gene is TRBV12-3 or TRBV12-4, the J gene TRBJ2-2; D not resolved. This CDR3 region has 13 residues. V lost 8 bases and J 2 bases, leaving 9 bases between the germline ends.

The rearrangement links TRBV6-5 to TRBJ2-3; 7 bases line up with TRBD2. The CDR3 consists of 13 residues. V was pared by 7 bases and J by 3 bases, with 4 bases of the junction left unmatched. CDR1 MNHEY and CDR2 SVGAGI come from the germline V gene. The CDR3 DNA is TGTGCCAGCACTCCGGGGGGTACAGATACGCAGTATTTT. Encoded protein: CASTPGGTDTQYF.

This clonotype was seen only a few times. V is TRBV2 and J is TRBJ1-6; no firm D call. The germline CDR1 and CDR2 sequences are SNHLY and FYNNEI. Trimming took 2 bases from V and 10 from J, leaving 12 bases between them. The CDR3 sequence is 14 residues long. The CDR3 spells CASSEHPRGSPLHF. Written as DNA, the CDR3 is TGTGCCAGCAGTGAACACCCGAGAGGATCACCCCTCCACTTT.

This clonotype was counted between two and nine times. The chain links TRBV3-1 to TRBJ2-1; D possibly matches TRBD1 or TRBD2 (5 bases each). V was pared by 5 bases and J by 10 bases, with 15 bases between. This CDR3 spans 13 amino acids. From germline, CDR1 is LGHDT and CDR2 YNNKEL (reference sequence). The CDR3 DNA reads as TGTGCCAGCAGCGGTTACCGGGACGCAGAGCAGTTCTTC. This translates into CASSGYRDAEQFF.

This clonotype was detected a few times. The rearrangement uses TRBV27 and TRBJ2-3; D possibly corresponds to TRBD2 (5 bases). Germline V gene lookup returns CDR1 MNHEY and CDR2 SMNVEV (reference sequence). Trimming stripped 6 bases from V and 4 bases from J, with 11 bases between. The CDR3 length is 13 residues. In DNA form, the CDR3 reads TGTGCCAGCAGGTCCGGTAGCGCAGATACGCAGTATTTT. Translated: CASRSGSADTQYF.

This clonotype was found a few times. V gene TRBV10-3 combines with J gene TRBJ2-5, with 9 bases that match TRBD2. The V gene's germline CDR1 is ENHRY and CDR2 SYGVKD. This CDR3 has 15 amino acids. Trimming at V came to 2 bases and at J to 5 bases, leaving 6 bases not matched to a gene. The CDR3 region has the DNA TGTGCCATCAGTGAGGTTAGCGGGAGTAAGGAGACCCAGTACTTC. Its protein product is CAISEVSGSKETQYF.

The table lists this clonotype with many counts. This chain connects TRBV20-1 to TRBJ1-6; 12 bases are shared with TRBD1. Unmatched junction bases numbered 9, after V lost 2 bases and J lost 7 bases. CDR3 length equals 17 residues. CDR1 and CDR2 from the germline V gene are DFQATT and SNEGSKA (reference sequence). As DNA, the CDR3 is TGCAGTGCTAGACCTGGGACAGGGGGCACGGGGAATTCACCCCTCCACTTT. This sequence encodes CSARPGTGGTGNSPLHF.

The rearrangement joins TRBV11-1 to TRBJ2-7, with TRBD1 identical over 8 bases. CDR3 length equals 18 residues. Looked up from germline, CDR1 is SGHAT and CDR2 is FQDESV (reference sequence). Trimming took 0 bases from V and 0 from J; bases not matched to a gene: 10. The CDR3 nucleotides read TGTGCCAGCAGCTTAGCCCCCCCAGGGGGCGGTTTCTCCTACGAGCAGTACTTC. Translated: CASSLAPPGGGFSYEQYF.

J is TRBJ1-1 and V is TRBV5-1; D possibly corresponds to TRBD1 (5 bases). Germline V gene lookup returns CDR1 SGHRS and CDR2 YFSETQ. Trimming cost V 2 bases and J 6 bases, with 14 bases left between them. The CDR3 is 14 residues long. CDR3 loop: CASSFRGEGAEAFF. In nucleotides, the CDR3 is TGCGCCAGCAGCTTTCGGGGGGAGGGAGCTGAAGCTTTCTTT. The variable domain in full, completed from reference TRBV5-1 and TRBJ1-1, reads KAGVTQTPRYLIKTRGQQVTLSCSPISGHRSVSWYQQTPGQGLQFLFEYFSETQRNKGNFPGRFSGRQFSNSRSEMNVSTLELGDSALYLCASSFRGEGAEAFFGQGTRLTVV.

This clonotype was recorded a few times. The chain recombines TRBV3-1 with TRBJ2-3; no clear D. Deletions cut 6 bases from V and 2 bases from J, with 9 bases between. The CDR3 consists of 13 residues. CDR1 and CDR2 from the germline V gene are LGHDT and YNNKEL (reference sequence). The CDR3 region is CASRAPDTDTQYF. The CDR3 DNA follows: TGTGCCAGCAGGGCGCCGGACACAGATACGCAGTATTTT.

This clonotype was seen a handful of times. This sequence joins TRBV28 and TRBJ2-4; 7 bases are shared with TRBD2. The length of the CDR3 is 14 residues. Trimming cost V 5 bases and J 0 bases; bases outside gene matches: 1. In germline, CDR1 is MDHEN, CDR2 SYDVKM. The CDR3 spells CASSGGVAKNIQYF. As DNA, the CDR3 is TGTGCCAGCAGTGGGGGGGTAGCCAAAAACATTCAGTACTTC. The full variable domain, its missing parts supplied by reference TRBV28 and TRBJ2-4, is DVKVTQSSRYLVKRTGEKVFLECVQDMDHENMFWYRQDPGLGLRLIYFSYDVKMKEKGDIPEGYSVSREKKERFSLILESASTNQTSMYLCASSGGVAKNIQYFGAGTRLSVL.

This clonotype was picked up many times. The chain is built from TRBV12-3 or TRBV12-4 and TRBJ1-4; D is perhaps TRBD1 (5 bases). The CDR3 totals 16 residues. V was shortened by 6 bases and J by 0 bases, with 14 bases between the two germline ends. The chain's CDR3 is CASSPGFGATNEKLFF. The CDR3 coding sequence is TGTGCCAGCAGCCCAGGGTTTGGTGCAACTAATGAAAAACTGTTTTTT.

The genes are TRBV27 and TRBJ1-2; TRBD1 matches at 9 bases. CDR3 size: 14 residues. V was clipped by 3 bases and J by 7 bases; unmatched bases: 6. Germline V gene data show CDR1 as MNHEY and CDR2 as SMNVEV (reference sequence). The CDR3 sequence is CASSLSQGAGGYTF. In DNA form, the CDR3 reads TGTGCCAGCAGTTTGTCACAGGGGGCTGGTGGCTACACCTTC.

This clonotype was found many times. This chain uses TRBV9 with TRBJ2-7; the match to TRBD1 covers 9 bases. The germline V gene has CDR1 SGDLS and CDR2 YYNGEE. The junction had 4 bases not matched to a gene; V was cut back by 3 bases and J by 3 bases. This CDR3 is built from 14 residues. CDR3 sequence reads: CASSAGQGLYEQYF. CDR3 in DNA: TGTGCCAGCAGCGCTGGACAGGGGCTCTACGAGCAGTACTTC.

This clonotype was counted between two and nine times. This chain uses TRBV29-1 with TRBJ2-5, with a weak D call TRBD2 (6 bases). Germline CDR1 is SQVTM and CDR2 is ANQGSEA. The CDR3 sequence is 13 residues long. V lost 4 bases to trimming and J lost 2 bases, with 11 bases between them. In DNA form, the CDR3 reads TGCAGCGTTGCCGGGACTGTTCAAGAGACCCAGTACTTC. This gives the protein CSVAGTVQETQYF.

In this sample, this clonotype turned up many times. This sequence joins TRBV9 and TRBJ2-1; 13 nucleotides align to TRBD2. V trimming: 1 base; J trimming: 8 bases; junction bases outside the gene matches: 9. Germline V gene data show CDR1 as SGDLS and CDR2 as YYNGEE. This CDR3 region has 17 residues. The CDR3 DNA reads TGTGCCAGCAGCGTAACTAGCGGGAGGGCCGCTATCCATGAGCAGTTCTTC. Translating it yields CASSVTSGRAAIHEQFF. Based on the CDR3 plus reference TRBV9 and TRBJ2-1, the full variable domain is DSGVTQTPKHLITATGQRVTLRCSPRSGDLSVYWYQQSLDQGLQFLIQYYNGEERAKGNILERFSAQQFPDLHSELNLSSLELGDSALYFCASSVTSGRAAIHEQFFGPGTRLTVL.

CDR3 nucleotide sequence: TGTGCCATCAGTGTGGACAGTTGGGGAGGCTACACCTTC. Its translation is CAISVDSWGGYTF. The V and J genes are TRBV10-3 and TRBJ1-2; a possible D gene is TRBD1 (6 bases). The CDR3 runs to 13 residues. The V end was cut by 4 bases, the J end by 8 bases, with 14 bases between. Germline CDR1 reads ENHRY; CDR2 reads SYGVKD.

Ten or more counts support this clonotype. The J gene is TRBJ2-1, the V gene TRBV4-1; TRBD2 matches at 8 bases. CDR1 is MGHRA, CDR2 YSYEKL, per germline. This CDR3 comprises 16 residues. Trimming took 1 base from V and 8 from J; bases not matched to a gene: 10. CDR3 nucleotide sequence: TGCGCCAGCAGCCAAGTAGGGACTAGAATTGTCGATGAGCAGTTCTTC. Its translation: CASSQVGTRIVDEQFF.

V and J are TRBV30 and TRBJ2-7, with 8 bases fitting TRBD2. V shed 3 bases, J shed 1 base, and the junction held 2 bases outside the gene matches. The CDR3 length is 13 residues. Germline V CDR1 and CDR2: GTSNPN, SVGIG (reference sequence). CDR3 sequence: CAWRSGGSYEQYF. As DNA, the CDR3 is TGTGCCTGGAGGAGCGGGGGATCCTACGAGCAGTACTTC.

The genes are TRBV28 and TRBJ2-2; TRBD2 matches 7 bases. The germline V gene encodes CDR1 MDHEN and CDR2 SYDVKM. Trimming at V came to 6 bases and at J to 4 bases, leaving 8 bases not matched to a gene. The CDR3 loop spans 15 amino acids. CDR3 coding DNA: TGTGCCAGCAGCTTTCGGGGAGGGTCCACCGGGGAGCTGTTTTTT. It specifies CASSFRGGSTGELFF. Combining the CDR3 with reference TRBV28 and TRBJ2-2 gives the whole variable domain DVKVTQSSRYLVKRTGEKVFLECVQDMDHENMFWYRQDPGLGLRLIYFSYDVKMKEKGDIPEGYSVSREKKERFSLILESASTNQTSMYLCASSFRGGSTGELFFGEGSRLTVL.

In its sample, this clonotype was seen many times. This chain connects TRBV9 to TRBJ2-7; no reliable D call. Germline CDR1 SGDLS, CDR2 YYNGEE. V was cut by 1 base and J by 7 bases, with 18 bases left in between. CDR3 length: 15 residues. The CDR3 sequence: CASSVTGSSANEQYF. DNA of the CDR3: TGTGCCAGCAGCGTAACCGGATCGTCCGCTAATGAGCAGTACTTC. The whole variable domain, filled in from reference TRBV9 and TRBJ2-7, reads DSGVTQTPKHLITATGQRVTLRCSPRSGDLSVYWYQQSLDQGLQFLIQYYNGEERAKGNILERFSAQQFPDLHSELNLSSLELGDSALYFCASSVTGSSANEQYFGPGTRLTVT.

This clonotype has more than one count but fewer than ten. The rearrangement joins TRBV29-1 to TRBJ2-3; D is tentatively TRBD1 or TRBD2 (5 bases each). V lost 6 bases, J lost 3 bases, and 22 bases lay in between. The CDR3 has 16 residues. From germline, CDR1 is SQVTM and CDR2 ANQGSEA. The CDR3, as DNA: TGCAGCGTCCCCCAGGCTGGGGGATTCGAGACAGATACGCAGTATTTT. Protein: CSVPQAGGFETDTQYF.

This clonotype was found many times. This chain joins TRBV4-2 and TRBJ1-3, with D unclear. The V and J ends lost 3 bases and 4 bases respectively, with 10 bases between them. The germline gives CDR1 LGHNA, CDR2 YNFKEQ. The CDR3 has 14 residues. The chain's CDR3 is CASSQPGAGNTIYF. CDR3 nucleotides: TGTGCCAGCAGCCAGCCCGGCGCAGGAAACACCATATATTTT.

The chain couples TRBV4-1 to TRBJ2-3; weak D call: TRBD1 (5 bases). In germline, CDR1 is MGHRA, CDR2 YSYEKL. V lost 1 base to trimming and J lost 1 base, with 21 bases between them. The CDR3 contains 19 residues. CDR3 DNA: TGCGCCAGCAGCCAAGGAGGAGCCAGGGCAATGAAAGGCACAGATACGCAGTATTTT. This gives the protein CASSQGGARAMKGTDTQYF.

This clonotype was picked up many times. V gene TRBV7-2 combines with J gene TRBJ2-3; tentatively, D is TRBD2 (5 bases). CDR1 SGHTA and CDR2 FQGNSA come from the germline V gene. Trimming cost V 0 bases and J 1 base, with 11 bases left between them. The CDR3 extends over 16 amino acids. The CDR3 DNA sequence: TGTGCCAGCAGCTTAGCGCGAATGGAGGGCACAGATACGCAGTATTTT. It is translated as CASSLARMEGTDTQYF.

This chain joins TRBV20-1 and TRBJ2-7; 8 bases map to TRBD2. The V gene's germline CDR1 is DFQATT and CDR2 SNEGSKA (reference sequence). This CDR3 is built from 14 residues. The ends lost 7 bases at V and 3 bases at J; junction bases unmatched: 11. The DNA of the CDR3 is TGCAGTGGGGGTCTAGCGGGTAGTCACTACGAGCAGTACTTC. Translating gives CSGGLAGSHYEQYF.

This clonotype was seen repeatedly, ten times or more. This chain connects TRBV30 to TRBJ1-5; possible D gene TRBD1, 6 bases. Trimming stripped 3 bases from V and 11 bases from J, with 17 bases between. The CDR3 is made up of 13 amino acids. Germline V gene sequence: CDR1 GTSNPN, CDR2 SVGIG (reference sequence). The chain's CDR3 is CAWRGTQQGTQHF. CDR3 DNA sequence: TGTGCCTGGAGGGGTACCCAACAGGGAACCCAGCATTTT.

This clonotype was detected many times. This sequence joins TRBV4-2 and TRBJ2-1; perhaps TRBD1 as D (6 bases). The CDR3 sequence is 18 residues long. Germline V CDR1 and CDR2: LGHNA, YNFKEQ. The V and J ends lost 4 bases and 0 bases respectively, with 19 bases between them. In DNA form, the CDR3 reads TGTGCCAGCAGCCCAGGCAGAGGGGGAGCGATCTCCTACAATGAGCAGTTCTTC. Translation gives CASSPGRGGAISYNEQFF.

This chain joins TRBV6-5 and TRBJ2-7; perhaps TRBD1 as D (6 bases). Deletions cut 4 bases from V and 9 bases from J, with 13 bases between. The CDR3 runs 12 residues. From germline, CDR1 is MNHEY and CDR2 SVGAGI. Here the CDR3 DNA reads TGTGCCAGCAGTTCCCCGTGGGGGCGGCAGTACTTC. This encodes CASSSPWGRQYF.